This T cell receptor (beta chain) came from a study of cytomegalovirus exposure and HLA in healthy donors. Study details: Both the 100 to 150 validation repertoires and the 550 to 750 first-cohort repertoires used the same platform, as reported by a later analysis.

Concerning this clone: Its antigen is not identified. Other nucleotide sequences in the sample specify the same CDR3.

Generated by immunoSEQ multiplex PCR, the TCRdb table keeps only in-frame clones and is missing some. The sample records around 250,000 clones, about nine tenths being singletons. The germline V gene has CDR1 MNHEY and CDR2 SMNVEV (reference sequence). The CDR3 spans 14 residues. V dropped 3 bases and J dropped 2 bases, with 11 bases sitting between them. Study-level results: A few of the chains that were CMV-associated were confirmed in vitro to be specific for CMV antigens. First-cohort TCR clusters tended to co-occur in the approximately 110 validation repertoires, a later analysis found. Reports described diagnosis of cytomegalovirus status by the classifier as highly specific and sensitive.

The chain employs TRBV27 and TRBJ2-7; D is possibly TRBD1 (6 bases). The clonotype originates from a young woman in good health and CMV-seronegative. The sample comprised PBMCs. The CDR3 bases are TGTGCCAGCAGTTTCGGGCAGGGGCCCTACGAGCAGTACTTC. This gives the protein CASSFGQGPYEQYF.